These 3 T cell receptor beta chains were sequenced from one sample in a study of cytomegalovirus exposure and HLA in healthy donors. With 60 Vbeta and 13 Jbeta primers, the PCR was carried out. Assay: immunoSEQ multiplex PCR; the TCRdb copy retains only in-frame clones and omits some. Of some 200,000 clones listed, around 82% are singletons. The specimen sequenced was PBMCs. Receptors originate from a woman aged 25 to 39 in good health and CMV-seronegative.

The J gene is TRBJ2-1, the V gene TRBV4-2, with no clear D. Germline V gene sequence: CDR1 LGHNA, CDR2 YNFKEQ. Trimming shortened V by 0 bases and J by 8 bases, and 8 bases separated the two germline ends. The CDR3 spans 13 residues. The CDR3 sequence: CASSQEGAHEQFF. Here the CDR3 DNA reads TGTGCCAGCAGCCAAGAAGGAGCCCATGAGCAGTTCTTC.

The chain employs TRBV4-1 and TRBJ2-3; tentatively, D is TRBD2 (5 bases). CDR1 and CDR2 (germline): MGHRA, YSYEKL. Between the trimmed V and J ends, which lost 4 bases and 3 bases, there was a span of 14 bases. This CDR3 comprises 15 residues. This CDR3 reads CASSPPTSETDTQYF. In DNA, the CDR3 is TGCGCCAGCAGCCCCCCTACTAGTGAAACAGATACGCAGTATTTT.

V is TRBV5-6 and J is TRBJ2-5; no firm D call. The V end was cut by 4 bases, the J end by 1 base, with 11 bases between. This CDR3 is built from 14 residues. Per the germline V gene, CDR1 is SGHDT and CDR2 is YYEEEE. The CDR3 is CASSRHTPQETQYF. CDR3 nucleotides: TGTGCCAGCAGCCGTCATACACCCCAAGAGACCCAGTACTTC.